This T cell receptor (beta chain) is from a study of vaccination effects on CD4 cells after COVID-19 (dated 2022 in TCRdb). For context, the study as a whole: Participants received two doses of either the BNT162b2 or the mRNA-1273 mRNA SARS-CoV-2 vaccine. In both COVID-19 convalescent patients and infection-naive vaccine recipients, the study compared SARS-CoV-2 spike-specific CD4+ TCR repertoires from before mRNA vaccination with those from after it. Cultures from other donors in the study were sequenced using the Oncomine TCR Beta short-read assay on an Illumina iSeq 100. Altogether, 10 COVID-19 convalescent patients and a handful of SARS-CoV-2-naive healthy vaccine recipients made up the full study. Study-level results and caveats: In healthy vaccine recipients, vaccine-induced clones were almost all SARS-CoV-2 mono-reactive, with only 1 of 255 cross-reactive with common cold coronaviruses. Clones induced by infection and clones induced by vaccination both contracted markedly at late timepoints after vaccination, which fits with T cell responses waning over time. Only a small number of convalescent patients were included, and no early post-infection timepoints were available, which limited the study.

The receptor library was made with the immunoSEQ multiplex PCR assay. DNA from the CD4+ T cells that had been cultured and isolated underwent TCR beta CDR3 sequencing. The authors' analysis ran thus. Non-productive TCR sequences were removed, reads were trimmed to the CDR3 region, and CDR3s of at least 7 amino acids were retained. The MANAFEST web app was used to identify antigen-specific clonotypes by comparing expansion in peptide wells with expansion in reference cultures. To count as positive, a clone had to show expansion at FDR<0.05 compared with the reference and with all other wells, an odds ratio above 5, and a frequency above 0.1% in two replicate wells. Cross-reactive clonotypes were defined as significantly expanded in SARS-CoV-2 spike wells and in at least one common cold coronavirus spike condition. CDR3 similarity was assessed by Levenshtein distance with the stringdist R package, and unrooted trees were built with ape in R 3.6.1. Not all clones reach the TCRdb copy of this immuneACCESS table, which keeps in-frame sequences only. Checked studies attribute under half of the gap to unresolved V genes and leave the rest unexplained. For V, J and clone size, that table is used; D and trimming come from the DNA. The sample includes under 80,000 clones, with about 70% observed a single time. The ten most abundant clones make up roughly 1.9% of the sample.

In the ViraFEST assay, PBMC were stimulated with viral peptide pools, and TCR sequencing was then used to find antigen-specific CD4+ T cell clonotypes based on their expansion. After around 11 days of culture, CD4+ T cells were isolated with the EasySep CD4+ T cell isolation kit. The absence of prior SARS-CoV-2 infection in healthy vaccine recipients was confirmed by negative nucleocapsid antibodies before and after vaccination. Under 2.5 million PBMC per well were cultured with around 9.8 ug/ml peptides in IMDM containing approximately 4.7% human AB serum, 8.5 to 10 IU/ml IL-2 and gentamicin. Half of the culture medium was replaced with fresh IL-2-containing medium on days 3 and 7. Unless noted otherwise, every peptide stimulation condition was cultured in triplicate wells. Using Ficoll-Paque Plus gradient centrifugation, PBMC were separated from whole blood and then either used fresh or cryopreserved at -140C. The overlapping peptide pools covered the spike proteins of SARS-CoV-2 as well as those of the common cold coronaviruses HCoV-NL63, HCoV-OC43 and HCoV-229E. The QIAamp micro DNA kit was used to extract genomic DNA from the cultured CD4+ T cells.

There are a few counts of this clone. Its antigen is still unknown. The sample holds no much larger clone one base away, and base qualities are not on file. Its CDR3 holds 13 amino acids, cysteine through phenylalanine. Just CDR3 DNA is preserved here, 39 bases in frame from base 1. The germline V gene sets CDR1 to KGHSH and CDR2 to LQKENI. For this chain, trimming is 4 bases at the V end and 5 bases at the J end, and the number of junction bases without a gene match is 1. Here the chain combines TRBV18 and TRBJ2-5, with TRBD2 matching 10 junction bases. This material consisted of CD4+ T cells from PBMCs cultured with HCoV-229E spike peptides, taken before COVID-19 vaccination. In the paper's terms, the cell subset or site label means: HCoV-229E spike overlapping peptide pool stimulation. This TCR came from a human donor who received a COVID-19 vaccine. The CDR3 here reads CASSQTSGETQYF. The DNA reads TGTGCCAGCTCACAGACTAGCGGGGAGACCCAGTACTTC.